Given below is one T cell receptor (beta chain) in context. Its cognate antigen is unknown. 13 Jbeta primers and 60 Vbeta primers were used for the PCR. Assay: immunoSEQ multiplex PCR; the TCRdb copy retains only in-frame clones and omits some. The table has some 120,000 clones, about 59% seen once. The germline V gene encodes CDR1 SGHTA and CDR2 FQGNSA. Trimming at V came to 5 bases and at J to 3 bases, leaving 7 bases not matched to a gene. The CDR3 extends over 15 amino acids. The sample belongs to a study of cytomegalovirus exposure and HLA in healthy donors. Overall study results and limits: In a later analysis, TCR beta V- and J-gene trimming showed a link to a missense DCLRE1C variant.

The specimen was PBMCs. The chain carries TRBV7-2 and TRBJ2-7, with 10 bases lining up with TRBD2. The origin of this receptor is a woman between 40 and 55 years old in good health and CMV-seropositive. CDR3 bases: TGTGCCAGCAGCCCCCGGACTAGCGGAAACTACGAGCAGTACTTC. Residues: CASSPRTSGNYEQYF.